One and the same sample provided the 20 T cell receptor beta chains below, sequenced in a study of blood T cell repertoires in COVID-19. Method: immunoSEQ multiplex PCR; TCRdb's copy keeps in-frame clones and lacks some. Here the sample spans a few hundred thousand clones, about nine tenths being singletons. The sample comprised peripheral blood. These receptors originate from a man between 45 and 60 years old with acute or convalescent COVID-19.

This chain joins TRBV6-5 and TRBJ2-5; D is unclear. The CDR3 runs to 12 residues. The germline V gene encodes CDR1 MNHEY and CDR2 SVGAGI. V was trimmed by 6 bases and J by 7 bases, leaving 12 bases between them. The CDR3 sequence is CASSNQARTQYF. In DNA form, the CDR3 reads TGTGCCAGCAGCAATCAAGCAAGGACCCAGTACTTC.

The chain couples TRBV6-5 to TRBJ1-2; D is perhaps TRBD1 (6 bases). Trimming shortened V by 2 bases and J by 7 bases, and 14 bases separated the two germline ends. The CDR3 extends over 14 amino acids. Looked up from germline, CDR1 is MNHEY and CDR2 is SVGAGI. CDR3 DNA sequence: TGTGCCAGCAGTTACCAGGGGTCCTCGGGTGGCTACACCTTC. Residues: CASSYQGSSGGYTF.

The rearrangement links TRBV6-5 to TRBJ1-4, with D perhaps TRBD1 (6 bases). CDR3 length equals 15 residues. Deletions cut 2 bases from V and 4 bases from J, with 11 bases between. Germline assignment: CDR1 MNHEY and CDR2 SVGAGI. The CDR3 spells CASSYGLGGNEKLFF. The CDR3 nucleotides read TGTGCCAGCAGTTACGGGTTAGGGGGTAATGAAAAACTGTTTTTT.

This rearrangement joins TRBV18 to TRBJ1-5; 7 bases match TRBD1. The CDR3 has 14 amino acids. Germline V gene lookup returns CDR1 KGHSH and CDR2 LQKENI. After removal of 4 bases from V and 1 base from J, the junction contained 1 base not matched to a gene. The CDR3 DNA reads as TGTGCCAGCTCACAGACAGGGAGCAATCAGCCCCAGCATTTT. The encoded protein is CASSQTGSNQPQHF. The complete variable domain, with remaining parts taken from reference TRBV18 and TRBJ1-5, reads NAGVMQNPRHLVRRRGQEARLRCSPMKGHSHVYWYRQLPEEGLKFMVYLQKENIIDESGMPKERFSAEFPKEGPSILRIQQVVRGDSAAYFCASSQTGSNQPQHFGDGTRLSIL.

J is TRBJ2-2 and V is TRBV5-6; 8 nucleotides line up with TRBD2. Germline V gene sequence: CDR1 SGHDT, CDR2 YYEEEE. Trimming took 1 base from V and 4 from J; bases not matched to a gene: 3. The CDR3 has 15 residues. The CDR3 reads CASSLIAGGTGELFF. The CDR3 nucleotides are TGTGCCAGCAGCTTGATTGCGGGGGGCACCGGGGAGCTGTTTTTT.

The V gene is TRBV5-1, the J gene TRBJ2-1, with TRBD1 matching 8 bases. Trimming cost V 1 base and J 14 bases; bases outside gene matches: 2. The CDR3 runs 11 residues. From germline, CDR1 is SGHRS and CDR2 YFSETQ. DNA of the CDR3: TGCGCCAGCAGCTTGCAGGGGGCCAAGTTCTTC. Amino acid sequence: CASSLQGAKFF.

The chain uses TRBV6-5 and TRBJ1-6; the match to TRBD1 covers 10 bases. Germline V gives CDR1 MNHEY, CDR2 SVGAGI. V lost 4 bases and J lost 9; bases outside the gene matches: 0. The CDR3 length is 13 residues. The CDR3 protein is CASSWDRGSPLHF. The CDR3 region has the DNA TGTGCCAGCAGTTGGGACAGGGGTTCACCCCTCCACTTT.

Only one count was recorded for this clone. The rearrangement uses TRBV6-5 and TRBJ1-1, with 7 bases lining up with TRBD1. Germline-derived CDR1 and CDR2 are MNHEY and SVGAGI. CDR3 size: 14 residues. The V segment lost 7 bases and the J segment 1 base; nucleotides outside the gene matches: 6. The CDR3 loop reads CASTDRTGNTEAFF. The CDR3 nucleotides read TGTGCCAGCACCGACCGGACAGGGAACACTGAAGCTTTCTTT.

The V and J genes are TRBV6-5 and TRBJ2-7; TRBD1 matches 8 bases. V gave up 6 bases and J gave up 2 bases; unmatched junction bases: 6. The CDR3 has 14 amino acids. Germline loops: CDR1 MNHEY, CDR2 SVGAGI. CDR3 in amino acids: CASRTGAGTYEQYF. CDR3 nucleotides: TGTGCCAGCAGGACAGGGGCAGGGACCTACGAGCAGTACTTC.

This chain links TRBV2 with TRBJ1-1; no firm D call. This CDR3 has 14 residues. Trimming removed 4 bases at V and 0 bases at J, with 9 bases between. The V gene's germline CDR1 is SNHLY and CDR2 FYNNEI. The CDR3 reads CASSGGFMNTEAFF. CDR3 DNA sequence: TGTGCCAGCAGTGGAGGCTTCATGAACACTGAAGCTTTCTTT.

The genes are TRBV10-3 and TRBJ1-5; 7 bases map to TRBD1. Germline lookup yields CDR1 ENHRY and CDR2 SYGVKD. The length of the CDR3 is 16 residues. Trimming removed 0 bases from V and 6 bases from J; junction bases left unmatched: 8. This chain's CDR3 is CAISESTGRGLQPQHF. DNA of the CDR3: TGTGCCATCAGTGAGTCGACCGGGAGGGGGCTTCAGCCCCAGCATTTT.

The rearrangement uses TRBV19 and TRBJ2-1; 8 nucleotides agree with TRBD1. V lost 6 bases to trimming and J lost 4 bases; unmatched junction nucleotides: 8. CDR3 length: 15 amino acids. Germline V CDR1 and CDR2: LNHDA, SQIVND (reference sequence). CDR3 DNA: TGTGCCAGTAGGCTTGACAGGGGCTCTTACAATGAGCAGTTCTTC. It translates to CASRLDRGSYNEQFF.

This clone was detected once. The chain recombines TRBV7-2 with TRBJ1-1; D perhaps matches TRBD1 (6 bases). Deletions cut 5 bases from V and 5 bases from J, with 15 bases between. The CDR3 covers 14 residues. The germline CDR1 and CDR2 sequences are SGHTA and FQGNSA. The CDR3 loop is CASSPTGFRTEAFF. For the CDR3, the DNA is TGTGCCAGCAGCCCCACAGGGTTTAGGACTGAAGCTTTCTTT.

This chain joins TRBV3-1 (or the pseudogene TRBV3-2) and TRBJ1-2; TRBD1 agrees at 9 bases. The germline gives CDR1 LGHDT, CDR2 YNNKEL (reference sequence). The ends lost 3 bases at V and 4 bases at J; junction bases unmatched: 3. The CDR3 covers 14 residues. The CDR3 region is CASSHAGQGYGYTF. CDR3 sequence (DNA): TGTGCCAGCAGCCACGCGGGACAGGGCTATGGCTACACCTTC.

The chain recombines TRBV7-2 with TRBJ1-1, with a weak D call TRBD1 (6 bases). The V end lost 3 bases, the J end lost 4 bases, and 15 bases lay between the germline ends. This CDR3 has 15 amino acids. Germline V gives CDR1 SGHTA, CDR2 FQGNSA. Here the CDR3 DNA reads TGTGCCAGCAGCTTCCAGGGGTCGGGAAGCACTGAAGCTTTCTTT. Translation: CASSFQGSGSTEAFF.

The J gene is TRBJ1-2, the V gene TRBV28; weak D call: TRBD1 (6 bases). Trimming shortened V by 5 bases and J by 5 bases, and 18 bases separated the two germline ends. Germline V gene data show CDR1 as MDHEN and CDR2 as SYDVKM. This CDR3 has 15 residues. CDR3 sequence reads: CASSRGGQSGYGYTF. CDR3 sequence (DNA): TGTGCCAGCAGTCGGGGTGGACAGTCAGGATATGGCTACACCTTC.

The chain recombines TRBV5-1 with TRBJ2-1, with 8 bases that match TRBD2. With V trimmed by 2 bases and J by 3 bases, 4 bases remained unmatched. The CDR3 has 15 amino acids. The germline V gene has CDR1 SGHRS and CDR2 YFSETQ. The CDR3 DNA sequence: TGCGCCAGCAGCTTTAACGGGGGGGACTACAATGAGCAGTTCTTC. Residues: CASSFNGGDYNEQFF.

This clone appeared once. The CDR3 bases are TGTGCCAGCAGCCTAACTTCGACAGGGTTGGGCTATGGCTACACCTTC. Translating gives CASSLTSTGLGYGYTF. The chain employs TRBV3-1 (or the pseudogene TRBV3-2) and TRBJ1-2; 7 nucleotides line up with TRBD1. The CDR3 consists of 16 residues. V trimming: 4 bases; J trimming: 4 bases; junction bases outside the gene matches: 12. Germline CDR1 reads LGHDT; CDR2 reads YNNKEL (reference sequence).

This chain uses TRBV29-1 with TRBJ2-6, with TRBD1 identical over 9 bases. Trimming at V came to 7 bases and at J to 1 base, leaving 11 bases not matched to a gene. CDR3 length: 17 residues. Germline values: CDR1 SQVTM, CDR2 ANQGSEA. The CDR3 DNA follows: TGCAGCGCACTGGGACAGGGCCGGGGGTCTGGGGCCAACGTCCTGACTTTC. Its translation is CSALGQGRGSGANVLTF.

The chain joins TRBV6-2 or TRBV6-3 to TRBJ1-6; D ambiguous. The ends were cut back, 2 bases at V and 3 bases at J, with 14 bases in the middle. The CDR3 loop spans 17 amino acids. CDR1 is MNHEY, CDR2 SVGEGT, per germline. The CDR3 sequence: CASSYQRGRVYNSPLHF. In DNA form, the CDR3 reads TGTGCCAGCAGTTACCAGCGGGGTCGGGTCTATAATTCACCCCTCCACTTT.